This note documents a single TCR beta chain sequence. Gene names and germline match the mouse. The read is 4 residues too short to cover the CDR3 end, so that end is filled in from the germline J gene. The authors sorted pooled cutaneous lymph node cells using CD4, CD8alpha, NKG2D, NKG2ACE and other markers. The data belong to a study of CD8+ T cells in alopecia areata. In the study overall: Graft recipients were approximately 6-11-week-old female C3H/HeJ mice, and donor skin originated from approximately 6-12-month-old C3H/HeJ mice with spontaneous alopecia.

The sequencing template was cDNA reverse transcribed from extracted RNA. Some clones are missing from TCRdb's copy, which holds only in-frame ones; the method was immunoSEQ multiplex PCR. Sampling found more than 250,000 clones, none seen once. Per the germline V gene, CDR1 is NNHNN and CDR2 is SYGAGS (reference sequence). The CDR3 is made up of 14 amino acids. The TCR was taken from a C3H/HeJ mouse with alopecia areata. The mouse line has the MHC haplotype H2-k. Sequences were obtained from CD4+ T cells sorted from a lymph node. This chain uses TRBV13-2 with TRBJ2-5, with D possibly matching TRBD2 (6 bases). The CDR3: CASGGPGGRDTQYF. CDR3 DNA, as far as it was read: TGTGCCAGCGGGGGGCCCGGGGGGAGGGAC.